The 18 T cell receptor beta chains listed next were all sequenced from one sample in a study of STAT5B mutations in CD4+ large granular lymphocyte leukemia. Profiling relied on immunoSEQ multiplex PCR, and the TCRdb table lists in-frame clones only, not all of them. In the table there are tens of thousands of clones, 65% to 75% of which are singletons. The sequencing input was CD4+ T cells from blood buffy coats. The receptors come from a human donor in good health.

The J gene is TRBJ2-3, the V gene TRBV5-8; D possibly corresponds to TRBD1 (6 bases). The V gene's germline CDR1 is SGHTS and CDR2 YDEGEE. Trimming stripped 5 bases from V and 5 bases from J, with 12 bases between. The CDR3 is made up of 13 amino acids. CDR3 sequence (DNA): TGTGCCAGCAGGGTCAGGGGAGTAGATACGCAGTATTTT. Amino acid sequence: CASRVRGVDTQYF.

The chain couples TRBV5-8 to TRBJ1-1; D possibly corresponds to TRBD1 (5 bases). The CDR3 has 12 amino acids. The V end lost 7 bases, the J end lost 4 bases, and 11 bases lay between the germline ends. CDR1 is SGHTS and CDR2 is YDEGEE in the germline V gene. As DNA, the CDR3 is TGTGCCAGCCTTCGGGGGGGCACTGAAGCTTTCTTT. Its translation is CASLRGGTEAFF.

In this sample, this clone turned up once. CDR3 residues: CASSLPGQGKYEQYV. The CDR3 region has the DNA TGTGCCAGCAGTTTACCGGGACAGGGAAAGTACGAGCAGTACGTC. The gene calls are TRBV28 and TRBJ2-7; 9 bases are shared with TRBD1. The junction had 6 bases not matched to a gene; V was cut back by 2 bases and J by 4 bases. This CDR3 has 15 amino acids. CDR1 is MDHEN and CDR2 is SYDVKM in the germline V gene.

This sequence joins TRBV4-1 and TRBJ1-2; TRBD1 might be the D (6 bases). Germline assignment: CDR1 MGHRA and CDR2 YSYEKL. CDR3 length equals 15 residues. V gave up 4 bases and J gave up 5 bases, with 17 bases separating them. CDR3 amino acids: CASSPSGAKGYGYTF. The CDR3 DNA reads as TGCGCCAGCAGCCCCTCAGGGGCGAAGGGTTATGGCTACACCTTC.

The chain couples TRBV6-4 to TRBJ1-1; D is uncertain. CDR1 is MRHNA and CDR2 is SNTAGT in the germline V gene. Deletions cut 5 bases from V and 0 bases from J, with 10 bases between. The CDR3 has 14 amino acids. Here the CDR3 DNA reads TGTGCCAGCAGTTCCGAGAGGATGAACACTGAAGCTTTCTTT. This translates into CASSSERMNTEAFF.

The rearrangement joins TRBV5-6 to TRBJ2-1; TRBD2 agrees at 14 bases. V lost 4 bases and J lost 8; bases outside the gene matches: 5. This CDR3 contains 15 residues. The V gene's germline CDR1 is SGHDT and CDR2 YYEEEE. The CDR3 sequence: CASSGTSGRIYEQFF. The CDR3 coding sequence is TGTGCCAGCAGCGGGACTAGCGGGAGAATCTATGAGCAGTTCTTC.

This clone has just a few counts. The V call is TRBV7-9, the J call TRBJ2-7; D might be TRBD1 (6 bases). CDR1 and CDR2 from the germline V gene are SEHNR and FQNEAQ (reference sequence). V was clipped by 2 bases and J by 6 bases, with 14 bases between them. The CDR3 is 14 amino acids. CDR3 coding DNA: TGTGCCAGCAGCTTACAGTACAGGGAGAGCGAGCAGTACGTC. This codes for CASSLQYRESEQYV.

V usage is TRBV5-1 and J usage is TRBJ1-1; D may be TRBD1 (5 bases). The V end was cut by 2 bases, the J end by 8 bases, with 16 bases between. CDR1 is SGHRS and CDR2 is YFSETQ in the germline V gene. The CDR3 sequence is 14 residues long. CDR3 DNA: TGCGCCAGCAGCTTCGGGGCAAACAAAGCCGAAGCTTTCTTT. Protein product: CASSFGANKAEAFF.

In its sample, this clone was seen once. The chain uses TRBV28 and TRBJ1-6; D call uncertain. This CDR3 has 12 residues. Germline CDR1 is MDHEN and CDR2 is SYDVKM. V lost 6 bases, J lost 7 bases, and 7 bases lay in between. The CDR3 region is CASRGQNSPLHF. The CDR3 DNA reads as TGTGCCAGCAGAGGCCAAAATTCACCCCTCCACTTT.

This clone was found a few times. The gene calls are TRBV4-3 and TRBJ1-2; D is ambiguous. This CDR3 is 13 amino acids long. Germline V gene data show CDR1 as LGHNA and CDR2 as YSLEER. V lost 0 bases and J lost 4, with 6 bases in between. The chain's CDR3 is CASSQEGGYGYTF. DNA for the CDR3: TGCGCCAGCAGCCAAGAAGGCGGCTATGGCTACACCTTC.

The chain recombines TRBV30 with TRBJ2-7, with 7 nucleotides matching TRBD2. Trimming at V came to 3 bases and at J to 6 bases, leaving 5 bases not matched to a gene. The germline V gene has CDR1 GTSNPN and CDR2 SVGIG (reference sequence). The CDR3 runs to 12 residues. The DNA of the CDR3 is TGTGCCTGGAGATCCCCGGGGGGCGAGCAGTACTTC. Translation gives CAWRSPGGEQYF. Full variable domain (rest looked up from reference TRBV30 and TRBJ2-7): SQTIHQWPATLVQPVGSPLSLECTVEGTSNPNLYWYRQAAGRGLQLLFYSVGIGQISSEVPQNLSASRPQDRQFILSSKKLLLSDSGFYLCAWRSPGGEQYFGPGTRLTVT.

The chain joins TRBV11-2 to TRBJ1-2; D call uncertain. Germline V gene sequence: CDR1 SGHAT, CDR2 FQNNGV. The V end lost 2 bases, the J end lost 7 bases, and 11 bases lay between the germline ends. The CDR3 runs to 13 residues. CDR3 amino acids: CASSLYTPGGYTF. CDR3 coding DNA: TGTGCCAGCAGCTTATACACACCGGGTGGCTACACCTTC.

The CDR3 bases are TGTGCCAGCAGGGTAGCAATTAACTATGGCTACACCTTC. Translated, it gives CASRVAINYGYTF. This sequence joins TRBV6-1 and TRBJ1-2, with unresolved D. CDR1 is MNHNS, CDR2 SASEGT, per germline. The V and J ends lost 6 bases and 1 base respectively, with 9 bases between them. The CDR3 consists of 13 residues.

The V and J genes are TRBV5-1 and TRBJ1-1, with 7 nucleotides matching TRBD1. The junction had 3 bases not matched to a gene; V was cut back by 3 bases and J by 1 base. The CDR3 totals 14 residues. CDR1 and CDR2 (germline): SGHRS, YFSETQ. CDR3 loop: CASSSGTANTEAFF. The CDR3 DNA follows: TGCGCCAGCAGCTCCGGGACAGCGAACACTGAAGCTTTCTTT.

The sample holds a few counts of this clone. The chain recombines TRBV27 with TRBJ1-6; D unresolved. V was pared by 10 bases and J by 4 bases, with 11 bases between. Germline-derived CDR1 and CDR2 are MNHEY and SMNVEV (reference sequence). The CDR3 sequence is 13 residues long. The DNA of the CDR3 is TGTGCCACTAGCGGGCAGTATAATTCACCCCTCCACTTT. It yields the protein CATSGQYNSPLHF.

This chain joins TRBV11-3 and TRBJ2-1, with D maybe TRBD1 (6 bases). The germline V and J ends were trimmed by 6 bases and 2 bases, with 14 bases remaining between them. CDR1 is SGHNT, CDR2 YENEEA, per germline. The CDR3 is made up of 15 amino acids. The DNA for the CDR3 is TGTGCCAGCAGAAGAACAGGGAGTACCTACAATGAGCAGTTCTTC. This translates into CASRRTGSTYNEQFF.

The chain is built from TRBV28 and TRBJ1-5; the match to TRBD1 covers 10 bases. The CDR3 is made up of 15 amino acids. Trimming cost V 3 bases and J 9 bases; bases outside gene matches: 8. Germline V gene data show CDR1 as MDHEN and CDR2 as SYDVKM. CDR3 protein: CASSLQTGGAGPQHF. The CDR3 DNA reads as TGTGCCAGCAGTTTGCAGACAGGGGGCGCGGGGCCCCAGCATTTT.

This clone was found a few times. The rearrangement links TRBV11-3 to TRBJ1-1; 8 bases are shared with TRBD1. CDR1 is SGHNT, CDR2 YENEEA, per germline. Losses at the gene ends were 2 bases for V and 5 bases for J; bases not matched to a gene: 4. There are 14 residues in the CDR3. The CDR3 DNA reads as TGTGCCAGCAGCTTAAGACAGGGGAGAACTGAAGCTTTCTTT. Protein sequence: CASSLRQGRTEAFF. The whole variable domain, filled in from reference TRBV11-3 and TRBJ1-1, reads EAGVVQSPRYKIIEKKQPVAFWCNPISGHNTLYWYLQNLGQGPELLIRYENEEAVDDSQLPKDRFSAERLKGVDSTLKIQPAELGDSAVYLCASSLRQGRTEAFFGQGTRLTVV.